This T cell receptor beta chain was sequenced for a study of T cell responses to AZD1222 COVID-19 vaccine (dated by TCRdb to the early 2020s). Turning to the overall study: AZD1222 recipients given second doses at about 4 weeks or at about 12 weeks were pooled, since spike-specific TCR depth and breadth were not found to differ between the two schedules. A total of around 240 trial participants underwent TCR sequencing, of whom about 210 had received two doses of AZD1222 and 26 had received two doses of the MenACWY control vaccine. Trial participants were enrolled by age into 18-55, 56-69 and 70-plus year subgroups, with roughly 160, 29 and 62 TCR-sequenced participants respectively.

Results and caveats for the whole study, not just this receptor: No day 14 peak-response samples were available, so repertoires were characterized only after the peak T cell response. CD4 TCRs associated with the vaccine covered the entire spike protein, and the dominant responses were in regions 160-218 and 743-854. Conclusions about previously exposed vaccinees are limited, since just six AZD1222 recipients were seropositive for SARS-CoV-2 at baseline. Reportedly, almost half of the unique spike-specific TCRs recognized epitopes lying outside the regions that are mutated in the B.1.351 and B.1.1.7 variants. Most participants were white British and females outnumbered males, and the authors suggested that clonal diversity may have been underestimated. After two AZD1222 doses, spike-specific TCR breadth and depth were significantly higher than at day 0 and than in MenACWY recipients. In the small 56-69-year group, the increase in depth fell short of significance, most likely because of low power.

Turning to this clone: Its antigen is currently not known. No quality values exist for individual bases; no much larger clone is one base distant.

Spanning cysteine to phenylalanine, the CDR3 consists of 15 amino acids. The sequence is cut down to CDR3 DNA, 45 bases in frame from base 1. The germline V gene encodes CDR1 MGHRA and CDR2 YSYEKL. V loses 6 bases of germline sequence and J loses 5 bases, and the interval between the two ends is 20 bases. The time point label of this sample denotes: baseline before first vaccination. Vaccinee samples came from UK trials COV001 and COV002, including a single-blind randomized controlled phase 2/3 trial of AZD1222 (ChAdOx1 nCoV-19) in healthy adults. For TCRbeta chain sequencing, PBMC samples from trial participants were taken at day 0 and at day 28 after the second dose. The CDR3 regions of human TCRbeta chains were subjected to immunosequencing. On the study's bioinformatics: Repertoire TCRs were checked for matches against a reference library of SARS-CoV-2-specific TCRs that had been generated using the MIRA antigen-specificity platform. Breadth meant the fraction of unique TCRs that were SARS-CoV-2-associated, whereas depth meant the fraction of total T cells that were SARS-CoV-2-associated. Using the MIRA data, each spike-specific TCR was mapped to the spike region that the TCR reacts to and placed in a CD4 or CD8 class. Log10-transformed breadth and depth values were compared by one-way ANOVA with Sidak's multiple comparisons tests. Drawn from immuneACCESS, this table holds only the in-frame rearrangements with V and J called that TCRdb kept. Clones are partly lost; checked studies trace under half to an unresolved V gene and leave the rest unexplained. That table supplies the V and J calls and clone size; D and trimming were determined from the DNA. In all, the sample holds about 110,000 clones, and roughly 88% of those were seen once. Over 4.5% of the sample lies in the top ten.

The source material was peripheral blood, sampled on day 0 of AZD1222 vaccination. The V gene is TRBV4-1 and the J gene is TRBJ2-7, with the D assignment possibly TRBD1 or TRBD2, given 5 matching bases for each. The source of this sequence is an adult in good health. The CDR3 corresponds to CASSRLLGDVDEQYF. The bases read TGCGCCAGCAGTCGACTATTAGGGGACGTCGACGAGCAGTACTTC.